The 24 T cell receptor beta chains listed next were all sequenced from one sample in a study of blood T cell repertoires in COVID-19 (dated by TCRdb to about 2020). Libraries were built with the immunoSEQ multiplex PCR assay. The table comes from immuneACCESS by way of TCRdb, which keeps in-frame sequences with V and J called. Part of the clones is missing from these tables; in studies checked, under half for an unresolved V gene and the rest for unknown reasons. Present in this sample are roughly 380,000 clones, about 90% of which were seen just once. The ten largest clones take up under 1.5% of the sample. Sequenced sample: PBMCs or T cells enriched from blood (not recorded which). These TCRs come from a man aged 25 to 40 who had recovered from COVID-19.

V is TRBV6-5 and J is TRBJ2-7; no clear D gene. Germline CDR1 is MNHEY and CDR2 is SVGAGI. The CDR3 totals 14 residues. V dropped 2 bases and J dropped 5 bases, with 13 bases sitting between them. The CDR3 region is CASSYESLVDEQYF. The CDR3 bases are TGTGCCAGCAGTTACGAGTCGCTGGTCGACGAGCAGTACTTC.

This clone was observed once. V and J are TRBV6-5 and TRBJ1-2; D uncertain. The germline gives CDR1 MNHEY, CDR2 SVGAGI. CDR3 length: 14 amino acids. Trimming stripped 3 bases from V and 5 bases from J, with 13 bases between. CDR3 sequence (DNA): TGTGCCAGCAGTTATGGCACAGATTTATATGGCTACACCTTC. Translation gives CASSYGTDLYGYTF.

This sequence joins TRBV19 and TRBJ1-1, with TRBD1 matching 7 bases. Germline loops: CDR1 LNHDA, CDR2 SQIVND (reference sequence). This CDR3 region has 14 residues. V lost 5 bases to trimming and J lost 6 bases; unmatched junction nucleotides: 9. The CDR3 bases are TGTGCCAGTAGTTATACAGGGGCTTGGGCTGAAGCTTTCTTT. This gives the protein CASSYTGAWAEAFF. Looking up the rest from reference TRBV19 and TRBJ1-1 gives the full variable domain: DGGITQSPKYLFRKEGQNVTLSCEQNLNHDAMYWYRQDPGQGLRLIYYSQIVNDFQKGDIAEGYSVSREKKESFPLTVTSAQKNPTAFYLCASSYTGAWAEAFFGQGTRLTVV.

The chain couples TRBV29-1 to TRBJ1-1; D possibly corresponds to TRBD1 (5 bases). The CDR3 consists of 15 residues. The V gene's germline CDR1 is SQVTM and CDR2 ANQGSEA. V was cut by 5 bases and J by 4 bases, with 20 bases left in between. CDR3 protein: CSVHGALGGSTEAFF. Here the CDR3 DNA reads TGCAGCGTTCACGGGGCGTTGGGGGGAAGCACTGAAGCTTTCTTT. The entire variable domain, with the rest obtained from reference TRBV29-1 and TRBJ1-1, is as follows: SAVISQKPSRDICQRGTSLTIQCQVDSQVTMMFWYRQQPGQSLTLIATANQGSEATYESGFVIDKFPISRPNLTFSTLTVSNMSPEDSSIYLCSVHGALGGSTEAFFGQGTRLTVV.

This chain links TRBV11-3 with TRBJ2-3; 10 bases map to TRBD1. Germline values: CDR1 SGHNT, CDR2 YENEEA. CDR3 length: 16 residues. Unmatched junction bases numbered 11, after V lost 5 bases and J lost 6 bases. In DNA form, the CDR3 reads TGTGCCAGCAGCACTAACTCCGGGACAGGGGAGGATACGCAGTATTTT. Translating it yields CASSTNSGTGEDTQYF.

The genes are TRBV6-2 or TRBV6-3 and TRBJ1-1; 7 nucleotides agree with TRBD1. V trimming: 4 bases; J trimming: 4 bases; junction bases outside the gene matches: 15. CDR1 and CDR2 from the germline V gene are MNHEY and SVGEGT. The CDR3 is made up of 17 amino acids. Here the CDR3 DNA reads TGTGCCAGCAGTTCATCCGGGACAGAACTTACTGGCACTGAAGCTTTCTTT. Its protein product is CASSSSGTELTGTEAFF.

Worth noting for this clone: An end of the junction differs from the germline gene, which may be a read error. This sequence joins TRBV7-7 and TRBJ2-7; the D gene is possibly TRBD2 (5 bases). This CDR3 has 15 amino acids. Looked up from germline, CDR1 is SSHAT and CDR2 is FNYEAQ (reference sequence). CDR3 sequence (DNA): TGTGCTAGCAGCTTAGCGTTAGACACGTCCTACGAGCAGTACTTC. Amino acids: CASSLALDTSYEQYF.

The V and J genes are TRBV5-1 and TRBJ1-1; TRBD1 agrees at 12 bases. Germline CDR1 SGHRS, CDR2 YFSETQ. The CDR3 covers 18 residues. J was trimmed by 4 bases and V by 2 bases; bases with no gene match: 12. The CDR3, as DNA: TGCGCCAGCAGCTTCCGGGACAGGGGGCGAAGAGACAGCACTGAAGCTTTCTTT. Translated: CASSFRDRGRRDSTEAFF.

The rearrangement joins TRBV25-1 to TRBJ2-1; the D is unclear. Per germline, CDR1 MGHDK and CDR2 SYGVNS. V lost 8 bases and J lost 6, with 11 bases in between. CDR3 length: 12 amino acids. In DNA form, the CDR3 reads TGTGCCAGCCGCATGGCCCGCAATGAGCAGTTCTTC. As protein: CASRMARNEQFF.

J is TRBJ1-1 and V is TRBV5-1; TRBD1 is a possible D gene (5 bases). Trimming removed 0 bases at V and 6 bases at J, with 15 bases between. Germline CDR1 reads SGHRS; CDR2 reads YFSETQ. The CDR3 sequence is 15 residues long. CDR3 protein: CASSLEGRVGAEAFF. CDR3 nucleotide sequence: TGCGCCAGCAGCTTGGAAGGCAGGGTTGGGGCTGAAGCTTTCTTT. Combining the CDR3 with reference TRBV5-1 and TRBJ1-1 gives the whole variable domain KAGVTQTPRYLIKTRGQQVTLSCSPISGHRSVSWYQQTPGQGLQFLFEYFSETQRNKGNFPGRFSGRQFSNSRSEMNVSTLELGDSALYLCASSLEGRVGAEAFFGQGTRLTVV.

The rearrangement links TRBV27 to TRBJ2-1; D gene ambiguous. Trimming took 5 bases from V and 9 from J, leaving 14 bases between them. Germline V gives CDR1 MNHEY, CDR2 SMNVEV (reference sequence). The CDR3 runs to 13 residues. CDR3 coding DNA: TGTGCCAGCAGTCTACTACCCCTGGGTGAGCAGTTCTTC. Translated: CASSLLPLGEQFF.

This clone came up once. The V gene is TRBV4-1, the J gene TRBJ2-5; 8 bases are a match to TRBD2. The CDR3 extends over 17 amino acids. V lost 0 bases to trimming and J lost 10 bases; unmatched junction nucleotides: 16. Germline V lookup: CDR1 MGHRA, CDR2 YSYEKL. CDR3 DNA: TGCGCCAGCAGCCAAGATTGGAAGCGGGGGATACGAAATGACCAGTACTTC. The encoded protein is CASSQDWKRGIRNDQYF.

This clone has just a few counts. The V call is TRBV29-1, the J call TRBJ2-2, with D perhaps TRBD2 (5 bases). V was trimmed by 7 bases and J by 4 bases, leaving 13 bases between them. The CDR3 contains 13 residues. Per the germline V gene, CDR1 is SQVTM and CDR2 is ANQGSEA. The CDR3 DNA follows: TGCAGCGCTCGAGGGCCAGGCACCGGGGAGCTGTTTTTT. This encodes CSARGPGTGELFF.

A remark on this clone: Other DNA sequences in the same sample also yield this CDR3. The chain is built from TRBV10-3 and TRBJ1-1; D unresolved. The CDR3 sequence is 13 residues long. In germline, CDR1 is ENHRY, CDR2 SYGVKD. Trimming stripped 3 bases from V and 1 base from J, with 6 bases between. The CDR3 is CAISENRNTEAFF. CDR3 coding DNA: TGTGCCATCAGTGAAAACAGGAACACTGAAGCTTTCTTT.

The chain is built from TRBV19 and TRBJ1-6; D is ambiguous. Deletions cut 11 bases from V and 6 bases from J, with 17 bases between. The CDR3 consists of 14 residues. Looked up from germline, CDR1 is LNHDA and CDR2 is SQIVND (reference sequence). The CDR3 protein is CAHTPRGANSPLHF. The DNA for the CDR3 is TGTGCCCACACCCCGCGGGGAGCTAATTCACCCCTCCACTTT.

The genes are TRBV12-3 or TRBV12-4 and TRBJ2-5; no reliable D call. This CDR3 spans 12 amino acids. V shed 5 bases and J shed 0 bases, with 4 bases lying between them. CDR3 nucleotides: TGTGCCAGCAGTCCGGACCAAGAGACCCAGTACTTC. This encodes CASSPDQETQYF.

This chain joins TRBV3-1 (or the pseudogene TRBV3-2) and TRBJ1-6, with TRBD1 matching 8 bases. The CDR3 sequence is 19 residues long. CDR1 LGHDT and CDR2 YNNKEL come from the germline V gene (reference sequence). With V trimmed by 4 bases and J by 6 bases, 17 bases remained unmatched. CDR3 nucleotides: TGTGCCAGCAGCCTCGCTCCCATCCGGAGACAGGGGACTAATTCACCCCTCCACTTT. This encodes CASSLAPIRRQGTNSPLHF.

V is TRBV7-9 and J is TRBJ1-2; D unresolved. This CDR3 is 15 amino acids long. The V gene lost 0 bases and the J gene lost 3 bases, with 11 bases spanning the gap. Germline CDR1 and CDR2: SEHNR and FQNEAQ (reference sequence). The CDR3 loop is CASSLAGSVHYGYTF. In DNA form, the CDR3 reads TGTGCCAGCAGCTTAGCGGGCTCGGTTCACTATGGCTACACCTTC.

The CDR3 DNA is TGCGCCAGCAGTATTAGGAGTAACACCGGGGAGCTGTTTTTT. Its translation is CASSIRSNTGELFF. The rearrangement links TRBV5-1 to TRBJ2-2; no definite D call. Trimming took off 5 bases at V and 2 bases at J, with 10 bases between the two ends. The CDR3 length is 14 residues. Germline CDR1 and CDR2: SGHRS and YFSETQ.

The V gene is TRBV18, the J gene TRBJ2-4; possible D gene TRBD2, 7 bases. CDR3 length: 17 amino acids. Germline assignment: CDR1 KGHSH and CDR2 LQKENI. V shed 10 bases and J shed 5 bases, with 27 bases lying between them. CDR3 in amino acids: CATRANGGPGEENIQYF. The CDR3 coding sequence is TGTGCCACCCGGGCGAACGGGGGGCCCGGCGAGGAAAACATTCAGTACTTC. The full variable domain, in which reference TRBV18 and TRBJ2-4 provide the parts outside the CDR3, is NAGVMQNPRHLVRRRGQEARLRCSPMKGHSHVYWYRQLPEEGLKFMVYLQKENIIDESGMPKERFSAEFPKEGPSILRIQQVVRGDSAAYFCATRANGGPGEENIQYFGAGTRLSVL.

V and J are TRBV6-5 and TRBJ2-2; D is uncertain. With 6 bases removed from V and 4 bases from J, the gap between germline ends came to 12 bases. This CDR3 spans 14 amino acids. CDR1 is MNHEY and CDR2 is SVGAGI in the germline V gene. The CDR3 protein is CASSLRWSTGELFF. Written as DNA, the CDR3 is TGTGCCAGCAGCCTACGCTGGAGCACCGGGGAGCTGTTTTTT.

The table lists this clone with a few counts. The chain couples TRBV18 to TRBJ1-4; D gene uncertain. The V gene's germline CDR1 is KGHSH and CDR2 LQKENI. The CDR3 has 14 amino acids. V lost 3 bases and J 8 bases, leaving 13 bases between the germline ends. The CDR3 nucleotides read TGTGCCAGCTCACCGGGGAGGCAGGCCGAAAAACTGTTTTTT. It translates to CASSPGRQAEKLFF.

The CDR3 nucleotides read TGTGCCAGCGGTCGATTAGGACTAGCGGGGCTTAAGGAAGAGACCCAGTACTTC. Its translation: CASGRLGLAGLKEETQYF. The chain combines TRBV5-4 with TRBJ2-5; 12 nucleotides align to TRBD2. This CDR3 comprises 18 residues. Trimming at V came to 7 bases and at J to 3 bases, leaving 16 bases not matched to a gene. Germline values: CDR1 SGHNT, CDR2 YYREEE (reference sequence).

Of note for this clone: The sample has other DNA sequences that encode this CDR3 too. The chain links TRBV9 to TRBJ2-7; 8 bases are a match to TRBD1. This CDR3 has 14 amino acids. Germline V gene lookup returns CDR1 SGDLS and CDR2 YYNGEE. The ends lost 2 bases at V and 4 bases at J; junction bases unmatched: 5. The CDR3 loop is CASSVGQGAYEQYF. In DNA, the CDR3 is TGTGCCAGCAGCGTGGGGCAGGGGGCTTACGAGCAGTACTTC.